Shown below are 14 T cell receptor beta chains from a single sample sequenced in a study of OX40 agonist ivuxolimab in advanced cancers. Sequencing was performed with immunoSEQ multiplex PCR; in TCRdb, only in-frame clones are kept and a portion is missing. Here the sample spans about 86,000 clones, roughly 87% being singletons. The source was CD4+ or CD8+ T cells sorted from blood, collected in a trial of the OX40 agonist ivuxolimab. These receptors were taken from an adult with an advanced solid tumor such as melanoma, head and neck, liver or kidney cancer.

This rearrangement joins TRBV15 to TRBJ2-5, with 10 positions matching TRBD2. The V gene's germline CDR1 is LNHNV and CDR2 YYDKDF (reference sequence). The J segment lost 2 bases and the V segment lost 3 bases, leaving 18 bases of the junction unmatched. CDR3 size: 20 residues. CDR3 loop: CATSSTKRGGFFGVQETQYF. The CDR3 bases are TGTGCCACCAGCAGTACAAAGCGGGGGGGTTTCTTTGGGGTGCAAGAGACCCAGTACTTC.

The rearrangement uses TRBV5-4 and TRBJ2-7, with a possible D match to TRBD1 (6 bases). Germline V gives CDR1 SGHNT, CDR2 YYREEE (reference sequence). V lost 0 bases, J lost 3 bases, and 16 bases lay in between. The CDR3 is 16 residues long. The CDR3 is CASSLDSNRAGYEQYF. The CDR3 DNA follows: TGTGCCAGCAGCTTGGATTCTAACAGGGCAGGCTACGAGCAGTACTTC.

The V and J genes are TRBV5-1 and TRBJ2-7; 7 nucleotides agree with TRBD2. The ends lost 4 bases at V and 5 bases at J; junction bases unmatched: 9. The CDR3 extends over 14 amino acids. Germline V gene sequence: CDR1 SGHRS, CDR2 YFSETQ. CDR3 loop: CASSQLAPHDEQYF. The CDR3 DNA reads as TGCGCCAGCAGCCAACTAGCGCCGCACGACGAGCAGTACTTC.

This chain connects TRBV7-6 to TRBJ2-5, with D maybe TRBD1 (5 bases). The CDR3 covers 16 residues. V was clipped by 4 bases and J by 1 base, with 16 bases between them. Germline V lookup: CDR1 SGHVS, CDR2 FNYEAQ. The CDR3 spells CASSSLKRGLQETQYF. DNA of the CDR3: TGTGCCAGCAGCTCGCTAAAAAGGGGCCTCCAAGAGACCCAGTACTTC. The full variable domain, its missing parts supplied by reference TRBV7-6 and TRBJ2-5, is GAGVSQSPRYKVTKRGQDVALRCDPISGHVSLYWYRQALGQGPEFLTYFNYEAQQDKSGLPNDRFSAERPEGSISTLTIQRTEQRDSAMYRCASSSLKRGLQETQYFGPGTRLLVL.

V is TRBV7-2 and J is TRBJ1-5; tentatively, D is TRBD1 (6 bases). The germline V gene has CDR1 SGHTA and CDR2 FQGNSA. The V end was cut by 5 bases, the J end by 1 base, with 15 bases between. The CDR3 covers 16 residues. In DNA, the CDR3 is TGTGCCAGCAGCCTTAATGGAGGGGGGAGCAATCAGCCCCAGCATTTT. It yields the protein CASSLNGGGSNQPQHF.

The chain links TRBV5-1 to TRBJ2-3; D remains ambiguous. The CDR3 runs to 15 residues. V gave up 6 bases and J gave up 2 bases, with 16 bases separating them. Germline values: CDR1 SGHRS, CDR2 YFSETQ. CDR3 DNA: TGCGCCAGCACCCTCGGGTGGGAATCCACAGATACGCAGTATTTT. This translates into CASTLGWESTDTQYF.

CDR3 protein: CASTWGDSDEKLFF. The CDR3 region has the DNA TGTGCCAGCACCTGGGGGGACTCGGACGAAAAACTGTTTTTT. The chain has TRBV6-1 and TRBJ1-4, with D possibly TRBD1 on 5 matching bases. Germline V lookup: CDR1 MNHNS, CDR2 SASEGT. The CDR3 is made up of 14 amino acids. With 7 bases removed from V and 8 bases from J, the gap between germline ends came to 17 bases.

The chain carries TRBV30 and TRBJ2-3, with TRBD2 identical over 10 bases. Per the germline V gene, CDR1 is GTSNPN and CDR2 is SVGIG (reference sequence). V gave up 1 base and J gave up 5 bases; unmatched junction bases: 6. This CDR3 has 15 amino acids. The chain's CDR3 is CAWSGRERGGDTQYF. CDR3 in DNA: TGTGCCTGGAGTGGTCGGGAGCGGGGGGGAGATACGCAGTATTTT.

V gene TRBV19 combines with J gene TRBJ2-2, with 8 bases that match TRBD2. The germline V gene encodes CDR1 LNHDA and CDR2 SQIVND (reference sequence). The CDR3 is 16 amino acids. J lost 0 bases, V lost 5 bases, and 5 bases had no gene match. The CDR3 reads CASSLGLAPNTGELFF. The CDR3 DNA follows: TGTGCCAGTAGTTTAGGACTAGCCCCGAACACCGGGGAGCTGTTTTTT. Full variable domain (rest looked up from reference TRBV19 and TRBJ2-2): DGGITQSPKYLFRKEGQNVTLSCEQNLNHDAMYWYRQDPGQGLRLIYYSQIVNDFQKGDIAEGYSVSREKKESFPLTVTSAQKNPTAFYLCASSLGLAPNTGELFFGEGSRLTVL.

V usage is TRBV7-3 and J usage is TRBJ2-1; 7 nucleotides agree with TRBD2. This CDR3 spans 16 amino acids. Trimming at V came to 1 base and at J to 3 bases, leaving 6 bases not matched to a gene. CDR1 and CDR2 (germline): SGHTA, FQGTGA. The CDR3 is CASSLRLARSYNEQFF. The CDR3 bases are TGTGCCAGCAGCTTAAGACTAGCTAGGAGCTACAATGAGCAGTTCTTC.

The J gene is TRBJ2-5, the V gene TRBV7-9; no definite D call. Per the germline V gene, CDR1 is SEHNR and CDR2 is FQNEAQ (reference sequence). The CDR3 sequence is 12 residues long. Trimming removed 4 bases at V and 3 bases at J, with 6 bases between. The chain's CDR3 is CASSWGEETQYF. The CDR3 region has the DNA TGTGCCAGCAGCTGGGGTGAAGAGACCCAGTACTTC.

The chain links TRBV9 to TRBJ1-1; 7 nucleotides match TRBD1. Per the germline V gene, CDR1 is SGDLS and CDR2 is YYNGEE. This CDR3 has 15 residues. J lost 5 bases, V lost 0 bases, and 7 bases had no gene match. CDR3 in amino acids: CASSVVQGGGTEAFF. In DNA form, the CDR3 reads TGTGCCAGCAGCGTAGTCCAGGGGGGTGGGACTGAAGCTTTCTTT.

The rearrangement uses TRBV7-7 and TRBJ2-1; no definite D call. Germline V gene sequence: CDR1 SSHAT, CDR2 FNYEAQ (reference sequence). The CDR3 extends over 14 amino acids. V was pared by 2 bases and J by 7 bases, with 12 bases between. The chain's CDR3 is CASSLTPDENEQFF. CDR3 nucleotides: TGTGCCAGCAGCTTAACCCCAGACGAGAATGAGCAGTTCTTC.

The rearrangement links TRBV7-3 to TRBJ2-6; D ambiguous. V was cut by 7 bases and J by 1 base, with 14 bases left in between. Germline CDR1 and CDR2: SGHTA and FQGTGA. This CDR3 spans 16 amino acids. CDR3 in amino acids: CASTPRPPSGANVLTF. The DNA for the CDR3 is TGTGCCAGCACCCCCCGGCCCCCTTCTGGGGCCAACGTCCTGACTTTC. The full variable domain, with the rest looked up from reference TRBV7-3 and TRBJ2-6, is GAGVSQTPSNKVTEKGKYVELRCDPISGHTALYWYRQSLGQGPEFLIYFQGTGAADDSGLPNDRFFAVRPEGSVSTLKIQRTERGDSAVYLCASTPRPPSGANVLTFGAGSRLTVL.